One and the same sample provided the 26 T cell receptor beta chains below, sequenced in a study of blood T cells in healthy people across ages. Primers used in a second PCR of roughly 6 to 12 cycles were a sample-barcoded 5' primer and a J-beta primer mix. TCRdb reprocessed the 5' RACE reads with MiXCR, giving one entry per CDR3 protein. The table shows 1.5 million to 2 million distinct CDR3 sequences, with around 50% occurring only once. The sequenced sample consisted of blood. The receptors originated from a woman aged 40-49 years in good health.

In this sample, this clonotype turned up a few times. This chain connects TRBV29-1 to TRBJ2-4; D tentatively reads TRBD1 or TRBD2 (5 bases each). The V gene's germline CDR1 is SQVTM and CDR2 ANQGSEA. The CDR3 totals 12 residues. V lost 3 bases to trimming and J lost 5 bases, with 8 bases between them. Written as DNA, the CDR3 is TGCAGCGTTGAGCAGGGAGAAAACATTCAGTACTTC. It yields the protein CSVEQGENIQYF.

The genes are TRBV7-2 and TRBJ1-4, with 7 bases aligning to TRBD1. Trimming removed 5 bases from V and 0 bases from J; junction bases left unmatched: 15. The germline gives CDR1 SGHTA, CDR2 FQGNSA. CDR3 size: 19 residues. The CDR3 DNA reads TGTGCCAGCAGCCCGCACCTTCCGACAGGGAGAGCAACTAATGAAAAACTGTTTTTT. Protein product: CASSPHLPTGRATNEKLFF.

Written as DNA, the CDR3 is TGCAGCCGCCGGGGGATGCCGACCGGGGCGTATGGCTACACCTTC. It encodes CSRRGMPTGAYGYTF. The chain has TRBV20-1 and TRBJ1-2; D might be TRBD1 (5 bases). Germline V gene data show CDR1 as DFQATT and CDR2 as SNEGSKA (reference sequence). The CDR3 length is 15 residues.

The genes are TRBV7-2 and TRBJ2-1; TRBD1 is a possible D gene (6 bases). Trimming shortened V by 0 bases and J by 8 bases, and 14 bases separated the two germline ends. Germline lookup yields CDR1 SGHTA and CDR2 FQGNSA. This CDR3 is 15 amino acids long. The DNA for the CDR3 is TGTGCCAGCAGCTTAGCGCAGGGGTCACAATATGAGCAGTTCTTC. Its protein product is CASSLAQGSQYEQFF.

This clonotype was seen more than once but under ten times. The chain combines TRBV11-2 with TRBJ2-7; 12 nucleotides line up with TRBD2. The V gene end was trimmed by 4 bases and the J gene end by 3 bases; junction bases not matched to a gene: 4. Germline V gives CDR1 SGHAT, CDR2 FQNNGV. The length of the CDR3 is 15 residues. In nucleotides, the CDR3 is TGTGCCAGCAGCTCGAGGACTAGCGGGATCTACGAGCAGTACTTC. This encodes CASSSRTSGIYEQYF.

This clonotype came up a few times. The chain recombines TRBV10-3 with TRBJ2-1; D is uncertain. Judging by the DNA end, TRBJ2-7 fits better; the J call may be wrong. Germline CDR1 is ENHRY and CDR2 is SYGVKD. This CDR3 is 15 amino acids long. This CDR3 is CAISAETPPYNEQYF. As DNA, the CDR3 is TGTGCCATCAGTGCCGAGACTCCCCCCTACAATGAGCAGTACTTC.

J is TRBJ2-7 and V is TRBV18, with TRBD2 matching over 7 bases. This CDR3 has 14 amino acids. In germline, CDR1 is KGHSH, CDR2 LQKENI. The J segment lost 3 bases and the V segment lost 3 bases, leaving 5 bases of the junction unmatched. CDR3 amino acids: CASSPSGLLYEQYF. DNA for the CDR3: TGTGCCAGCTCACCGTCGGGACTACTCTACGAGCAGTACTTC.

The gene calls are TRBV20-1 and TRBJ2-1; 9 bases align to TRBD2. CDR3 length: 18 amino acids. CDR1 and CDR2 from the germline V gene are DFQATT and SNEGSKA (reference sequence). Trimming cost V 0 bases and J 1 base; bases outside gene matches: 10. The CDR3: CSARDRWRLAESYNEQFF. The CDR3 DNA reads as TGCAGTGCTAGAGATCGATGGAGACTAGCGGAGTCCTACAATGAGCAGTTCTTC.

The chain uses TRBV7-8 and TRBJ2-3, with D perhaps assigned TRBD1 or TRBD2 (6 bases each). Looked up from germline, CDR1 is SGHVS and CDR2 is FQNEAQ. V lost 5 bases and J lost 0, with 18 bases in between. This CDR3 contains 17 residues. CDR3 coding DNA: TGTGCCAGCAGCCGGGGGCGGAGACGAACTAGCACAGATACGCAGTATTTT. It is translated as CASSRGRRRTSTDTQYF.

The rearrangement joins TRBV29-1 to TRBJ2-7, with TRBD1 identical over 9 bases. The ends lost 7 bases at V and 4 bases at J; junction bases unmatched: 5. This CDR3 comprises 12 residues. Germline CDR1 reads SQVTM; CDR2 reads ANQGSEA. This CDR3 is CSGGQGLYEQYF. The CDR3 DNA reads TGCAGCGGGGGACAGGGCTTGTACGAGCAGTACTTC.

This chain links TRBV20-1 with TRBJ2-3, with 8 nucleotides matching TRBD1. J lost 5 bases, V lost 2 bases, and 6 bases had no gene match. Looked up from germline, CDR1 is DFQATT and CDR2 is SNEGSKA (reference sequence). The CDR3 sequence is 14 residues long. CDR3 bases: TGCAGTGCTAGAAACAGGGGGGACGTAGATACGCAGTATTTT. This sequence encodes CSARNRGDVDTQYF.

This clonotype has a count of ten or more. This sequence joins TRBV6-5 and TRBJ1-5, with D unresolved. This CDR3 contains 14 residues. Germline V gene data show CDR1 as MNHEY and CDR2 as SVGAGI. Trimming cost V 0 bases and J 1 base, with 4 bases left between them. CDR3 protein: CASSYSGSNQPQHF. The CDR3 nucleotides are TGTGCCAGCAGTTACTCGGGAAGCAATCAGCCCCAGCATTTT.

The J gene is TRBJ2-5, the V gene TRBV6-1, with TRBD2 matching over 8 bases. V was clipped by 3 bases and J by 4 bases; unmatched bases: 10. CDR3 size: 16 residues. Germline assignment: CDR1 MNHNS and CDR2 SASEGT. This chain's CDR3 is CASSEETGGPPETQYF. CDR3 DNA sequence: TGTGCCAGCAGTGAGGAGACGGGGGGGCCCCCAGAGACCCAGTACTTC.

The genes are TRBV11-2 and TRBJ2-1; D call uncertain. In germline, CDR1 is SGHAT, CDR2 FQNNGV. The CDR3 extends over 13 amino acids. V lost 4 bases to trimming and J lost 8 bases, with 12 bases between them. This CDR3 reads CASSSQAIYEQFF. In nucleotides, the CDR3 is TGTGCCAGCAGCTCCCAGGCTATATATGAGCAGTTCTTC.

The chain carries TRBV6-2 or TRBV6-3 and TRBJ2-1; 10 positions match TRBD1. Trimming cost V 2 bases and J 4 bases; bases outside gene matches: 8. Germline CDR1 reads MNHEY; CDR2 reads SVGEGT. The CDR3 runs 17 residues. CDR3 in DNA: TGTGCCAGCAGTTACGTGGCCGGGACAGGGGTTTACAATGAGCAGTTCTTC. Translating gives CASSYVAGTGVYNEQFF.

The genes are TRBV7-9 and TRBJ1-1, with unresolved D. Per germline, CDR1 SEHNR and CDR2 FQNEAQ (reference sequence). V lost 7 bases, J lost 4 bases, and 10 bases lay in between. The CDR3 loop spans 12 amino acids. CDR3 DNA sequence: TGTGCCAGCATCCTCGGGAGCACTGAAGCTTTCTTT. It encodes CASILGSTEAFF. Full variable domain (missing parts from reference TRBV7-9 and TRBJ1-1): DTGVSQNPRHKITKRGQNVTFRCDPISEHNRLYWYRQTLGQGPEFLTYFQNEAQLEKSRLLSDRFSAERPKGSFSTLEIQRTEQGDSAMYLCASILGSTEAFFGQGTRLTVV.

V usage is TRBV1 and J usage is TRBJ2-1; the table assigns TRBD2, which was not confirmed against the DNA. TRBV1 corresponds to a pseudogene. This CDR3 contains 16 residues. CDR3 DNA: TGCACCAGCAGCCAAGTAGCAGGACTAGTTGCCAATGAGCAGTTCTTC. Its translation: CTSSQVAGLVANEQFF.

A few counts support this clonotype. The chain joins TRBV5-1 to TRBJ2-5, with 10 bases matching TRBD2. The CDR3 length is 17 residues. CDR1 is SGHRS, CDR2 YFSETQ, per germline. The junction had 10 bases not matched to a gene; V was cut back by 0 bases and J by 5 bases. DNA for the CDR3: TGCGCCAGCAGCTTGGGGCTAGCGGGGGTTTTGATGGAGACCCAGTACTTC. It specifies CASSLGLAGVLMETQYF.

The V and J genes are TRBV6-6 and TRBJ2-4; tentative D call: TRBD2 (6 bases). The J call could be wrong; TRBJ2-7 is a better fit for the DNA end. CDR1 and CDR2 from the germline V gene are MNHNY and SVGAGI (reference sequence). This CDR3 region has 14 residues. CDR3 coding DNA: TGTGCCAGCCGCGGCGGGGACGGAGCCTACGAGCAGTACTTC. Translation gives CASRGGDGAYEQYF.

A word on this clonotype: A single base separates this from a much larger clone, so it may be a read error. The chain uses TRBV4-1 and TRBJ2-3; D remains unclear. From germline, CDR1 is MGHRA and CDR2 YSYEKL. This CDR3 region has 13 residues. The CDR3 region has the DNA TGCGCCAGCGGCCAAGAACCCACAGATACGCAGTATTTT. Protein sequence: CASGQEPTDTQYF.

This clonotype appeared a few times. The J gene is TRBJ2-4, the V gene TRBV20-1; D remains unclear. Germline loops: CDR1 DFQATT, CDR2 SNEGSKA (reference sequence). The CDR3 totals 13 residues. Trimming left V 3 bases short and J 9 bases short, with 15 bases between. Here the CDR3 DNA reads TGCAGTGCTAGTGACCCTTCTAAAGGCATTCAGTACTTC. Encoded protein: CSASDPSKGIQYF.

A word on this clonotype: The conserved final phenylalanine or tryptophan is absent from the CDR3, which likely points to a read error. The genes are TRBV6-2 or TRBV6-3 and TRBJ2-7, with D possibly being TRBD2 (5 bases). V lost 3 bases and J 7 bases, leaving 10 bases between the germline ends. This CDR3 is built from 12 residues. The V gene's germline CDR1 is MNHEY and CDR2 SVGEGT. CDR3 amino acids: CASSYSRREQYL. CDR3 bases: TGTGCCAGCAGTTATTCCCGGAGGGAGCAGTACTTA.

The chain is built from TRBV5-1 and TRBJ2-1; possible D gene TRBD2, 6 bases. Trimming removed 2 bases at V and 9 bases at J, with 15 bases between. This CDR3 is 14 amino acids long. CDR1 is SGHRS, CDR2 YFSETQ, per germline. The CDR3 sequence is CASSFGGRRGEQFF. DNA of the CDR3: TGCGCCAGCAGCTTTGGCGGGCGGAGGGGTGAGCAGTTCTTC.

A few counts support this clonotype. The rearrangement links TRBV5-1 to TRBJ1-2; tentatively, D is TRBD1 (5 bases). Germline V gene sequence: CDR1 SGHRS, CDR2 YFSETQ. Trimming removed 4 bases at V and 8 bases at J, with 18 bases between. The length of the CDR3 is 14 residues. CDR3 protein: CASSPGHRAGGYTF. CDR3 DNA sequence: TGCGCCAGCAGCCCAGGGCATCGGGCAGGCGGCTACACCTTC.

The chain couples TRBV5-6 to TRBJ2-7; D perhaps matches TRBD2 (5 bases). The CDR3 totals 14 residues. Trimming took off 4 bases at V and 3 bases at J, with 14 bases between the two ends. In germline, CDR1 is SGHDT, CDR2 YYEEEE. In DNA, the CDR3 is TGTGCCAGCAGCGACGGCGGTAGCGTCTACGAGCAGTACTTC. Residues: CASSDGGSVYEQYF.

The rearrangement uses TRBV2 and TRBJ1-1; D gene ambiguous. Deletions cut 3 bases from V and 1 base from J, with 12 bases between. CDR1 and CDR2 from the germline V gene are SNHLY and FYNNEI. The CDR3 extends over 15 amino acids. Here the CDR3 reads CASSEPTPPNTEAFF. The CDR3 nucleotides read TGTGCCAGCAGTGAGCCGACCCCCCCGAACACTGAAGCTTTCTTT. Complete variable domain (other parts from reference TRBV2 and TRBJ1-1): EPEVTQTPSHQVTQMGQEVILRCVPISNHLYFYWYRQILGQKVEFLVSFYNNEISEKSEIFDDQFSVERPDGSNFTLKIRSTKLEDSAMYFCASSEPTPPNTEAFFGQGTRLTVV.